A selection of T cell receptor beta chains follows, all from one sample in a study of T-cell reconstitution after alpha-beta-depleted transplantation in children. MiXCR was run by TCRdb on the PCR reads, yielding one entry per CDR3 protein. Of around 340,000 distinct CDR3 sequences listed, less than 15% are singletons. The source material was PBMCs, sampled from the stem cell graft. The receptor set was obtained from a human donor who donated a stem cell graft to a child with Fanconi anemia. Both conserved end residues are part of each CDR3. The D gene is left open where the match is weak. Clone size, where shown, is once, few, many, or a class for clones that have expanded.

v_call,clone_size,j_call,d_call,cdr3_nt,cdr3_aa
TRBV7-9,-,TRBJ2-7,-,TGTGCCAGCAGCTTATTTTCCGGTTCCTACGAGCAGTACTTC,CASSLFSGSYEQYF
TRBV29-1,many,TRBJ2-3,TRBD1,TGCAGCGTTGAACAGTCCGAGGGACAGCAAAGCACAGATACGCAGTATTTT,CSVEQSEGQQSTDTQYF
TRBV12-3/TRBV12-4,-,TRBJ2-3,-,TGTGCCAGCAGTCCGCAGCTGAGCACAGATACGCAGTATTTT,CASSPQLSTDTQYF
TRBV6-2/TRBV6-3,few,TRBJ2-5,-,TGTGCCAGCAGTATTCGGGACTCGCTGTGGGAGACCCAGTACTTC,CASSIRDSLWETQYF
TRBV10-3,few,TRBJ1-2,-,TGTGCCATCAGTGAGATAGGCAGTAACTATGGCTACACCTTC,CAISEIGSNYGYTF
TRBV25-1,-,TRBJ2-1,-,TGTGCCAGCACCCCATATGCCGGGACTGGCGACAATGAGCAGTTCTTC,CASTPYAGTGDNEQFF
TRBV5-1,many,TRBJ2-5,-,TGCGCCAGCAGCTTGGTGCAGGGCTACGAGACCCAGTACTTC,CASSLVQGYETQYF
TRBV5-1,many,TRBJ1-1,TRBD1,TGCGCCAGCAGCTTTTTGCAGGGGGACACTGAAGCTTTCTTT,CASSFLQGDTEAFF
TRBV12-3/TRBV12-4,many,TRBJ1-1,-,TGTGCCAGCAGTTTAGAGAGGTTGAACACTGAAGCTTTCTTT,CASSLERLNTEAFF
TRBV3-1,few,TRBJ2-3,-,TGTGCCAGCAGCCAACGTGACCGGGGCCCCGATACGCAGTATTTT,CASSQRDRGPDTQYF
TRBV20-1,few,TRBJ2-1,-,TGCAGTGCTAGAGTCAGAAATTACAATGAGCAGTTCTTC,CSARVRNYNEQFF
TRBV3-1,once,TRBJ2-3,-,TGTGCCAGCAGCCAAGATAGGGCGGAGCGGTATACGCAGTATTTT,CASSQDRAERYTQYF
TRBV20-1,-,TRBJ2-3,-,TGCAGTGCTAGGCAGCCCTACACAGATACGCAGTATTTT,CSARQPYTDTQYF
TRBV18,few,TRBJ2-7,-,TGTGCCAGCTCACCGCGGACAGAGGGTGGGGAGCAGTACTTC,CASSPRTEGGEQYF
TRBV24-1,few,TRBJ2-5,-,TGTGCCACCAGTGACCCCCGCGGGGCAGCGGAGACCCAGTACTTC,CATSDPRGAAETQYF
TRBV29-1,-,TRBJ2-7,TRBD1,TGCAGCGTTGGGTGGGACAGGGGAGTAGAGCAGTACTTC,CSVGWDRGVEQYF
TRBV15,-,TRBJ2-2,-,TGTGCCACCAGCAGAGATCCAAGGGGCACCGGGGAGCTGTTTTTT,CATSRDPRGTGELFF
TRBV6-2/TRBV6-3,few,TRBJ1-5,-,TGTGCCAGCAGCAAACTGACAGTTCAGCCCCAGCATTTT,CASSKLTVQPQHF
TRBV12-3/TRBV12-4,few,TRBJ2-5,TRBD2,TGTGCCAGCAGTTTTGCTAGCGGGGGCAAGGAGACCCAGTACTTC,CASSFASGGKETQYF
TRBV5-1,many,TRBJ1-1,-,TGCGCCAGCAGCTTGCGTATCGGGGACACTGAAGCTTTCTTT,CASSLRIGDTEAFF
TRBV7-9,few,TRBJ2-6,-,TGTGCCAGCAGCCCAGGGTGGCTTGTTGGGGCCAACGTCCTGACTTTC,CASSPGWLVGANVLTF
TRBV5-1,few,TRBJ1-2,-,TGCGCCAGCAGCCCGCGACAGGCAGGTACGAGCGGCTACACCTTC,CASSPRQAGTSGYTF
TRBV19,-,TRBJ1-5,-,TGTGCCAGTAGTGTTATTTATAGCAATCAGCCCCAGCATTTT,CASSVIYSNQPQHF
TRBV20-1,few,TRBJ2-4,-,TGCAGTGCTAGAGACTGGACCTTAGCCAAAAACATTCAGTACTTC,CSARDWTLAKNIQYF
TRBV6-1,-,TRBJ2-1,TRBD1,TGTGCCGCCCGTCCCGGGACAGGGACCGATGAGCAGTTCTTC,CAARPGTGTDEQFF
TRBV7-7,many,TRBJ2-5,-,TGTGCCGGAGAGGAACGGACCGTTGCTGAGACCCAGTACTTC,CAGEERTVAETQYF
TRBV20-1,-,TRBJ2-1,-,TGCAGTGCTAGATGGGGTCGGACCATGGGGAATGAGCAGTTCTTC,CSARWGRTMGNEQFF
TRBV9,many,TRBJ2-1,TRBD2,TGTGCCAGCAGCGTAGACAGCGGGGGGGCCAATGAGCAGTTCTTC,CASSVDSGGANEQFF
TRBV28,few,TRBJ1-5,-,TGTGCCAGCAGTTTTCAGGGAAACGGTCAGCCCCAGCATTTT,CASSFQGNGQPQHF
TRBV5-1,few,TRBJ1-6,TRBD1,TGCGCCAGCAGCTTAACAGGGGGTCGATCACCCCTCCACTTT,CASSLTGGRSPLHF
TRBV7-9,-,TRBJ1-2,-,TGTGCCAGCAGCTTAGTGGTAGGGTTAGCGTCTGGCTACACCTTC,CASSLVVGLASGYTF
TRBV7-9,few,TRBJ2-7,-,TGTGCCCCCGAGGCCAGCACCTACGAGCAGTACTTC,CAPEASTYEQYF
TRBV7-8,many,TRBJ2-1,TRBD1,TGTGCCAGCAGCTCCGACAGGGGAGATTTGGATGAGCAGTTCTTC,CASSSDRGDLDEQFF
TRBV7-9,few,TRBJ1-4,TRBD1,TGTGCCAGCAGCTTATACAGGGGCCAGGGTGAAAAACTGTTTTTT,CASSLYRGQGEKLFF
TRBV12-3/TRBV12-4,many,TRBJ2-3,TRBD1,TGTGCCAGCAGACCCGGGACAGGGAGCACAGATACGCAGTATTTT,CASRPGTGSTDTQYF
TRBV7-2,-,TRBJ2-2,-,TGTGCCAGCAGCTCCCGAAGGACCGGGGAGCTGTTTTTT,CASSSRRTGELFF
TRBV18,many,TRBJ2-1,-,TGTGCCAGCCAACTGGACAGAATCGAGCAGTTCTTC,CASQLDRIEQFF
TRBV5-8,few,TRBJ1-2,TRBD1,TGTGCCAGCAGCCCCGGACAGGGATGGAACTATGGCTACACCTTC,CASSPGQGWNYGYTF
TRBV12-3/TRBV12-4,many,TRBJ2-2,-,TGTGCCAGCAACCTAGACACCGGGGAGCTGTTTTTT,CASNLDTGELFF
TRBV9,many,TRBJ2-1,-,TGTGCCAGCAGTGTTGCAGGGGACTCCTACAATGAGCAGTTCTTC,CASSVAGDSYNEQFF
TRBV14,-,TRBJ1-1,-,TGTGCCAGCAGAGGCAGCCGCAACACTGAAGCTTTCTTT,CASRGSRNTEAFF
TRBV20-1,many,TRBJ2-6,TRBD1,TGCAGTGCCCAAGGACAGGGGGCGGGAGGGGCCAACGTCCTGACTTTC,CSAQGQGAGGANVLTF
TRBV5-5,few,TRBJ2-5,-,TGTGCCAGCAGCCCGGCGGTGGAGGAAGAGACCCAGTACTTC,CASSPAVEEETQYF
TRBV10-3,-,TRBJ1-1,-,TGTGCCATCAGTGACGGGGGAATGAGGACTGAAGCTTTCTTT,CAISDGGMRTEAFF
TRBV28,few,TRBJ1-3,-,TGTGCCAGCACCCTTGGAGGGGGGTTCTTTGGAAACACCATATATTTT,CASTLGGGFFGNTIYF
TRBV28,many,TRBJ2-2,TRBD2,TGTGCCAGGAGGAGCGGGGGGAACACCGGGGAGCTGTTTTTT,CARRSGGNTGELFF
TRBV4-2,few,TRBJ2-2,TRBD1,TGTGCCAGCAGCCCCCGACAGGGAAATCCCGGGGAGCTGTTTTTT,CASSPRQGNPGELFF
TRBV29-1,-,TRBJ2-5,-,TGCAGCGTTGCCAGAGAGACCCAGTACTTC,CSVARETQYF
TRBV5-1,-,TRBJ1-1,TRBD1,TGCGCCAGCAGCTTGGCCAGGACAGGAAACACCAAAGGGGACACTGAAGCTTTCTTT,CASSLARTGNTKGDTEAFF
TRBV20-1,many,TRBJ2-3,-,TGCAGTGCCGACGGACCATCAGATACGCAGTATTTT,CSADGPSDTQYF